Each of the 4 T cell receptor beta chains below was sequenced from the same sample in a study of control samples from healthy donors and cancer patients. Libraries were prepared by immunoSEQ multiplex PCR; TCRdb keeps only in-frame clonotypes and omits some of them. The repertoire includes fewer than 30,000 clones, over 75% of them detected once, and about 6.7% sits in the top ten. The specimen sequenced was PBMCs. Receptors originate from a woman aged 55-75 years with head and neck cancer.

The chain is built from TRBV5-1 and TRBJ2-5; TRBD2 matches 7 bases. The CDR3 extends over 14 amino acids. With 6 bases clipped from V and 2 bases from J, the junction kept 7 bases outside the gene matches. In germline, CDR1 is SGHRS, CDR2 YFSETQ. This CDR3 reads CASTPTGGQETQYF. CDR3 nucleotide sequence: TGCGCCAGCACCCCGACGGGGGGTCAAGAGACCCAGTACTTC.

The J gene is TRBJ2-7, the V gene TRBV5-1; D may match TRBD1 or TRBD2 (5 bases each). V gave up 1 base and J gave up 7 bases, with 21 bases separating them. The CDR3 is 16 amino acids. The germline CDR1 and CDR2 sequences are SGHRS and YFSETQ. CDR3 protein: CASSLFVGTKESEQYF. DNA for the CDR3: TGCGCCAGCAGCTTGTTTGTCGGGACCAAAGAAAGTGAGCAGTACTTC.

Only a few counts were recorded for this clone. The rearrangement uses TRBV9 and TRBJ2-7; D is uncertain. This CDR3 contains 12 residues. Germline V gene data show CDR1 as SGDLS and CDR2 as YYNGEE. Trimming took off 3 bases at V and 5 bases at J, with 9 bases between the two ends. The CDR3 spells CASSGLGDEQYF. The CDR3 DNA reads TGTGCCAGCAGCGGACTTGGAGACGAGCAGTACTTC.

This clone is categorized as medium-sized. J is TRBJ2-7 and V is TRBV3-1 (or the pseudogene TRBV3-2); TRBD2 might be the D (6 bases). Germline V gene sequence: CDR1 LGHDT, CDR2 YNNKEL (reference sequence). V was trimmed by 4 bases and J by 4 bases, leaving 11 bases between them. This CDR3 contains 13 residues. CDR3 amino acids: CASSPKTSYEQYF. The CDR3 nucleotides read TGTGCCAGCAGCCCCAAGACTAGTTACGAGCAGTACTTC.